This TCR beta chain comes out of a study of follicular helper T cells after annual influenza vaccination. V lost 2 bases, J lost 9 bases, and 18 bases lay in between. The germline CDR1 and CDR2 sequences are SGHTS and YDEGEE. CDR3 length equals 15 residues. This clone was counted between two and nine times. Sequenced by immunoSEQ multiplex PCR; TCRdb stores in-frame clones only, minus some. The repertoire holds approximately 5,000 clones, with 70% to 85% as singletons. The time point denotes: 2015-2016 season, pre-vaccination. Excluded were substance abuse, HIV/AIDS, active cancer, immunomodulatory drugs and active illness.

Source: CXCR5+ CD38- circulating T follicular helper cells from blood, taken on the day of influenza vaccination. The sample's subset: circulating Tfh, non-naive CD4+CXCR5+PD-1+ (ICOS+CD38+ or ICOS-CD38-). The rearrangement uses TRBV5-8 and TRBJ2-1; TRBD1 might be the D (6 bases). The clonotype originates from an adult who received the influenza vaccine. CDR3 bases: TGTGCCAGCAGCTTCCAGGTTTGGAAAGGGGGTGAGCAGTTCTTC. Amino acids: CASSFQVWKGGEQFF.